The 21 T cell receptor beta chains below all came from one sample that was sequenced in a study of T cell repertoires in cytomegalovirus infection. TCRdb re-analysed the reads in MiXCR, keeping a single row per CDR3 protein. In the table there are around 740,000 distinct CDR3 sequences, less than 40% of which are singletons. Input material: PBMCs. Receptor source: a human donor in good health (CMV status not recorded). Some clones in this sample may be carry-over from other donors' samples.

V is TRBV4-1 and J is TRBJ2-5; 8 nucleotides match TRBD1. The germline V gene has CDR1 MGHRA and CDR2 YSYEKL. J gave up 4 bases and V 6 bases, and 19 bases lay outside the gene matches. The CDR3 loop spans 18 amino acids. Here the CDR3 DNA reads TGCGCCAGCAGACACCGAGGGGTGGCAGGGGGCGAAATAGAGACCCAGTACTTC. It yields the protein CASRHRGVAGGEIETQYF.

The V gene is TRBV28, the J gene TRBJ1-2; a possible D gene is TRBD1 (5 bases). The CDR3 contains 14 residues. The V gene lost 5 bases and the J gene lost 4 bases, with 14 bases spanning the gap. Germline CDR1 reads MDHEN; CDR2 reads SYDVKM. CDR3 DNA sequence: TGTGCCAGCAGTCCCGGGGGGGGTAGCTATGGCTACACCTTC. Translation gives CASSPGGGSYGYTF.

This clonotype occurred a few times. The chain links TRBV6-1 to TRBJ2-7; the match to TRBD1 covers 8 bases. The CDR3 sequence is 15 residues long. Looked up from germline, CDR1 is MNHNS and CDR2 is SASEGT. V lost 6 bases, J lost 0 bases, and 7 bases stayed unmatched. In DNA, the CDR3 is TGTGCCAGCAGCCCCTCCGGGACAGGCTCCTACGAGCAGTACTTC. Encoded protein: CASSPSGTGSYEQYF.

The chain has TRBV14 and TRBJ2-1, with no clear D. This CDR3 spans 14 amino acids. V was clipped by 3 bases and J by 2 bases, with 8 bases between them. Germline values: CDR1 SGHDN, CDR2 FVKESK. The CDR3 region has the DNA TGTGCCAGCAGCCACCCCTTAACCTACAATGAGCAGTTCTTC. The encoded protein is CASSHPLTYNEQFF.

This clonotype has only a few counts. This chain joins TRBV28 and TRBJ2-3; 10 nucleotides line up with TRBD2. The V and J ends lost 6 bases and 1 base, in that order; junction bases with no gene match: 4. The CDR3 spans 15 residues. The germline CDR1 and CDR2 sequences are MDHEN and SYDVKM. CDR3 residues: CASRRLAGRTDTQYF. Written as DNA, the CDR3 is TGTGCCAGCAGAAGACTAGCGGGTCGCACAGATACGCAGTATTTT. The complete variable domain, with remaining parts taken from reference TRBV28 and TRBJ2-3, reads DVKVTQSSRYLVKRTGEKVFLECVQDMDHENMFWYRQDPGLGLRLIYFSYDVKMKEKGDIPEGYSVSREKKERFSLILESASTNQTSMYLCASRRLAGRTDTQYFGPGTRLTVL.

Points on this clonotype: Given a much more abundant clone one base away, this may be a read error. This chain links TRBV7-2 with TRBJ2-7; the D is unclear. V shed 1 base and J shed 3 bases, with 4 bases lying between them. The CDR3 contains 12 residues. Germline CDR1 is SGHTA and CDR2 is FQGNSA. The CDR3 protein is CASSLVIYEQYF. The CDR3 DNA is TGTGCCAGCAGCTTAGTTATCTACGAGCAGTACTTC.

The rearrangement uses TRBV6-2 or TRBV6-3 and TRBJ1-2; D perhaps matches TRBD1 (5 bases). The germline gives CDR1 MNHEY, CDR2 SVGEGT. The CDR3 covers 14 residues. Deletions cut 8 bases from V and 3 bases from J, with 16 bases between. CDR3: CASGGGTRDYGYTF. The CDR3 nucleotides are TGTGCCAGCGGGGGGGGGACCCGAGACTATGGCTACACCTTC.

This rearrangement joins TRBV4-1 to TRBJ1-4, with 7 bases that match TRBD1. In germline, CDR1 is MGHRA, CDR2 YSYEKL. The CDR3 spans 15 residues. With 1 base clipped from V and 7 bases from J, the junction kept 6 bases outside the gene matches. CDR3 amino acids: CASSQVGTVSEKLFF. Written as DNA, the CDR3 is TGCGCCAGCAGCCAAGTGGGGACAGTGAGTGAAAAACTGTTTTTT.

The rearrangement links TRBV29-1 to TRBJ1-2; D is perhaps TRBD1 (5 bases). Deletions cut 6 bases from V and 2 bases from J, with 19 bases between. Germline V gene lookup returns CDR1 SQVTM and CDR2 ANQGSEA. The CDR3 contains 15 residues. The CDR3 coding sequence is TGCAGCGTCGGAGGGCAGGGAGATTTGAACTATGGCTACACCTTC. Translating gives CSVGGQGDLNYGYTF.

The chain has TRBV28 and TRBJ2-7; perhaps TRBD2 as D (5 bases). Deletions cut 7 bases from V and 3 bases from J, with 13 bases between. The germline gives CDR1 MDHEN, CDR2 SYDVKM. The CDR3 totals 13 residues. The CDR3, as DNA: TGTGCCAGCAACATGGTTCGGGGCTACGAGCAGTACTTC. Translation: CASNMVRGYEQYF.

This clonotype was picked up a small number of times. CDR3: CASSEGTAEQYF. CDR3 DNA sequence: TGTGCCAGCAGTGAGGGGACGGCCGAGCAGTACTTC. This chain joins TRBV6-1 and TRBJ2-7; D is tentatively TRBD1 or TRBD2 (5 bases each). The V gene lost 3 bases and the J gene lost 6 bases, with 9 bases spanning the gap. Per the germline V gene, CDR1 is MNHNS and CDR2 is SASEGT. This CDR3 has 12 residues.

The table lists this clonotype with a few counts. The rearrangement joins TRBV7-6 to TRBJ2-7; 12 bases agree with TRBD1. The CDR3 contains 17 residues. Germline V gene sequence: CDR1 SGHVS, CDR2 FNYEAQ. Trimming took 1 base from V and 5 from J; bases not matched to a gene: 9. This CDR3 reads CASSLVSPGQGAHEQYF. Here the CDR3 DNA reads TGTGCCAGCAGCTTAGTATCACCGGGACAGGGGGCCCACGAGCAGTACTTC.

This clonotype was observed at least ten times. The chain joins TRBV28 to TRBJ1-1; no reliable D call. Trimming cost V 6 bases and J 0 bases, with 5 bases left between them. CDR1 MDHEN and CDR2 SYDVKM come from the germline V gene. CDR3 length: 12 residues. The CDR3 sequence is CASSQLNTEAFF. CDR3 nucleotides: TGTGCCAGCAGCCAGTTGAACACTGAAGCTTTCTTT.

The chain uses TRBV12-3 or TRBV12-4 and TRBJ2-5; D is ambiguous. The V end was cut by 4 bases, the J end by 4 bases, with 10 bases between. The CDR3 spans 13 residues. This chain's CDR3 is CASSSGGSETQYF. The CDR3 DNA reads TGTGCCAGCAGTTCGGGTGGCTCAGAGACCCAGTACTTC.

The chain has TRBV20-1 and TRBJ2-3; 7 positions match TRBD1. The length of the CDR3 is 14 residues. Germline assignment: CDR1 DFQATT and CDR2 SNEGSKA (reference sequence). V lost 1 base to trimming and J lost 3 bases; unmatched junction nucleotides: 4. The CDR3 sequence is CSARVGTATDTQYF. The CDR3, as DNA: TGCAGTGCTAGAGTCGGGACAGCAACAGATACGCAGTATTTT.

The rearrangement uses TRBV7-8 and TRBJ1-6, with 10 bases fitting TRBD1. J gave up 9 bases and V 2 bases, and 4 bases lay outside the gene matches. CDR3 size: 15 residues. Germline assignment: CDR1 SGHVS and CDR2 FQNEAQ. As DNA, the CDR3 is TGTGCCAGCAGCTTAAGACAGGGGGCAGGTTCACCCCTCCACTTT. This sequence encodes CASSLRQGAGSPLHF.

This clonotype was recorded a few times. The rearrangement links TRBV7-6 to TRBJ2-2; the match to TRBD1 covers 9 bases. Germline V gene data show CDR1 as SGHVS and CDR2 as FNYEAQ. The trim removed 1 base at V and 11 bases at J, leaving 5 bases unmatched. This CDR3 contains 14 residues. Here the CDR3 DNA reads TGTGCCAGCAGCTTAGGACAGGGGGTCGGAGAGCTGTTTTTT. Translating gives CASSLGQGVGELFF.

The chain joins TRBV7-2 to TRBJ2-7; TRBD2 agrees at 7 bases. This CDR3 comprises 14 residues. The V gene's germline CDR1 is SGHTA and CDR2 FQGNSA. J lost 2 bases, V lost 11 bases, and 12 bases had no gene match. CDR3 nucleotide sequence: TGTGCCCTCCGGGCGGGAGAGGCCCCCTACGAGCAGTACTTC. Translated: CALRAGEAPYEQYF.

The chain carries TRBV5-1 and TRBJ2-7, with 9 bases that match TRBD1. V dropped 3 bases and J dropped 5; count of bases not matched to a gene: 12. The germline gives CDR1 SGHRS, CDR2 YFSETQ. The CDR3 contains 16 residues. The CDR3 coding sequence is TGCGCCAGCAGCTGGTCCACGGGACAGGGTATCCACGAGCAGTACTTC. Residues: CASSWSTGQGIHEQYF.

With regard to this clonotype: A read error may account for a junction end that differs from germline. The chain couples TRBV6-5 to TRBJ1-5; D unclear. Germline V gene sequence: CDR1 MNHEY, CDR2 SVGAGI. The length of the CDR3 is 15 residues. The CDR3 reads CARSYSADSNQPQHF. The CDR3 bases are TGTGCCCGCAGTTACTCGGCAGATAGCAATCAGCCCCAGCATTTT.

The chain uses TRBV19 and TRBJ1-2; D call uncertain. The V end lost 7 bases, the J end lost 2 bases, and 11 bases lay between the germline ends. The CDR3 has 13 amino acids. The germline V gene encodes CDR1 LNHDA and CDR2 SQIVND (reference sequence). In DNA, the CDR3 is TGTGCCAGTATTAAGCGAGGGAACTATGGCTACACCTTC. The encoded protein is CASIKRGNYGYTF.